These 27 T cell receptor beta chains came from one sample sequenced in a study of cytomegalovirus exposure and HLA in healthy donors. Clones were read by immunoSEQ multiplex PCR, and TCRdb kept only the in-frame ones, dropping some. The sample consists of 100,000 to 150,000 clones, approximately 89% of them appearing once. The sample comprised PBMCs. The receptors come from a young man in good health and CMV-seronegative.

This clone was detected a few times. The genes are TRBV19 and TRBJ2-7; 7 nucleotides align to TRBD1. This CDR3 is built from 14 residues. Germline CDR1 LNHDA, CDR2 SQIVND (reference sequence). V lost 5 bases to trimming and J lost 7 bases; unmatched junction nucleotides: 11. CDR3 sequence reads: CASSRQGEAREQYF. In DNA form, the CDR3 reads TGTGCCAGTAGTCGACAGGGTGAGGCTCGGGAGCAGTACTTC.

The CDR3 sequence: CASSRTTPDYEQYF. In nucleotides, the CDR3 is TGTGCCAGCAGTCGGACAACTCCCGACTACGAGCAGTACTTC. The rearrangement uses TRBV6-1 and TRBJ2-7; D perhaps matches TRBD1 (5 bases). Trimming cost V 5 bases and J 3 bases, with 14 bases left between them. This CDR3 region has 14 residues. From germline, CDR1 is MNHNS and CDR2 SASEGT.

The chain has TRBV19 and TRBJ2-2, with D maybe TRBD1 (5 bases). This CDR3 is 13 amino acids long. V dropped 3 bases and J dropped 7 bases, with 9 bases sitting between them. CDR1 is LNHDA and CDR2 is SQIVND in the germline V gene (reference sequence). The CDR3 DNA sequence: TGTGCCAGTAGTATTCAGGGTATCGGGGAGCTGTTTTTT. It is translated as CASSIQGIGELFF.

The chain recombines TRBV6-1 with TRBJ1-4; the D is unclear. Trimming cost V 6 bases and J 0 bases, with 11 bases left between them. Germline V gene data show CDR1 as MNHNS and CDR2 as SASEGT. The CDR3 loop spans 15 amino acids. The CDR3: CASRTLLATNEKLFF. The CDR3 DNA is TGTGCCAGCAGAACCCTATTAGCAACTAATGAAAAACTGTTTTTT.

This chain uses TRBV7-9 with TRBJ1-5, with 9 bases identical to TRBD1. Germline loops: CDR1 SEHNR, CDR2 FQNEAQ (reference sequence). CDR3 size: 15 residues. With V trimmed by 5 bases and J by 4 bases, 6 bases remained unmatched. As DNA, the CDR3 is TGTGCCAGCAGCAAGACAGGGGGGGTGAATCAGCCCCAGCATTTT. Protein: CASSKTGGVNQPQHF. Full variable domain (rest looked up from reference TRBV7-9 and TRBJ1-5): DTGVSQNPRHKITKRGQNVTFRCDPISEHNRLYWYRQTLGQGPEFLTYFQNEAQLEKSRLLSDRFSAERPKGSFSTLEIQRTEQGDSAMYLCASSKTGGVNQPQHFGDGTRLSIL.

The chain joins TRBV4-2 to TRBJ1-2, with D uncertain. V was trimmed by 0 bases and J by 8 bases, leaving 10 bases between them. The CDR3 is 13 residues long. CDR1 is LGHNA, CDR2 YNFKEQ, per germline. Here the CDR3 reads CASSQDRDTGYTF. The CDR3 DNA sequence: TGTGCCAGCAGCCAAGATCGCGACACCGGCTACACCTTC.

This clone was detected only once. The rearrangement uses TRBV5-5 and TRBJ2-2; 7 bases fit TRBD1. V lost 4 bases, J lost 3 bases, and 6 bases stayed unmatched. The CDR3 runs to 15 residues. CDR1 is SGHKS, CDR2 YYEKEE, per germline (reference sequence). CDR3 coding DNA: TGTGCCAGCAGCGCCCAGACAGGGCACACCGGGGAGCTGTTTTTT. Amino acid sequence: CASSAQTGHTGELFF.

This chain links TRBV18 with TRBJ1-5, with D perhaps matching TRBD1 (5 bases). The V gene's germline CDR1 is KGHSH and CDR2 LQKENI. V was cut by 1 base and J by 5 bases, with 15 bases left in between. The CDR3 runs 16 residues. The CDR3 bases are TGTGCCAGCTCACCACGGCCCGCCAGGGAAGATCAGCCCCAGCATTTT. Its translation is CASSPRPAREDQPQHF. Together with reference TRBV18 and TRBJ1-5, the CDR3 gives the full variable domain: NAGVMQNPRHLVRRRGQEARLRCSPMKGHSHVYWYRQLPEEGLKFMVYLQKENIIDESGMPKERFSAEFPKEGPSILRIQQVVRGDSAAYFCASSPRPAREDQPQHFGDGTRLSIL.

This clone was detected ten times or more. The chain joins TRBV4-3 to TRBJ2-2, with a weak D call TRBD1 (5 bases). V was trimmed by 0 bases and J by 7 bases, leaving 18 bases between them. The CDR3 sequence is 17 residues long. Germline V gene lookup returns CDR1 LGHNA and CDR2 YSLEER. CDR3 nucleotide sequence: TGCGCCAGCAGCCAAGATTGGGAAGGGGCGCAGGGCGGGGAGCTGTTTTTT. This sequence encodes CASSQDWEGAQGGELFF.

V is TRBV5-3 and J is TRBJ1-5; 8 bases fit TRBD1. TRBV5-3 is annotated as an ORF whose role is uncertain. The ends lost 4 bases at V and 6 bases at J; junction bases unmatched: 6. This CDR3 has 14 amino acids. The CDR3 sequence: CARSLDRVFQPQHF. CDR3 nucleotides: TGTGCCAGAAGCCTGGACAGGGTGTTTCAGCCCCAGCATTTT.

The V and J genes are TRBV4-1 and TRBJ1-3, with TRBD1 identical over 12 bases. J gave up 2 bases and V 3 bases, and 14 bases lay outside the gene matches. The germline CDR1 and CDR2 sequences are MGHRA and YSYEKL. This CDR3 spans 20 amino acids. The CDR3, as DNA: TGCGCCAGCAGCCAGAACTGGGACAGGGGGCGCGGTACCACTGGAAACACCATATATTTT. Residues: CASSQNWDRGRGTTGNTIYF.

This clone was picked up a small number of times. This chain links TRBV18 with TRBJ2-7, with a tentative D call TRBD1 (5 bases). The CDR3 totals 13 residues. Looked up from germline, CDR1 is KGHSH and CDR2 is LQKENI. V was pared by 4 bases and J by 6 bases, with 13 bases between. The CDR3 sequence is CASSQLDSREQYF. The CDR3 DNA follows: TGTGCCAGCTCACAATTAGACAGCCGCGAGCAGTACTTC.

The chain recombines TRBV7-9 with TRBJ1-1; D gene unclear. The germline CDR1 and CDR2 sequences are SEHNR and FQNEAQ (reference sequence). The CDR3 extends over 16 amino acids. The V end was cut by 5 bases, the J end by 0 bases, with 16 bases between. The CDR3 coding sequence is TGTGCCAGCAGCGCCGATGTGTCGGTTATGAACACTGAAGCTTTCTTT. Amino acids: CASSADVSVMNTEAFF.

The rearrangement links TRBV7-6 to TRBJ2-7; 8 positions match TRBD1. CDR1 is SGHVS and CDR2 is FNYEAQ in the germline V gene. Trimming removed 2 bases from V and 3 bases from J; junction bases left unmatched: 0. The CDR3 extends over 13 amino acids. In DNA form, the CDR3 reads TGTGCCAGCAGCTTAACAGGGGGCTACGAGCAGTACTTC. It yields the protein CASSLTGGYEQYF.

CDR3 nucleotide sequence: TGCGCCAGCTCGACCAGGGGAGACGCTAATGAAAAACTGTTTTTT. This encodes CASSTRGDANEKLFF. The chain links TRBV5-1 to TRBJ1-4; maybe TRBD1 (6 bases). Germline values: CDR1 SGHRS, CDR2 YFSETQ. This CDR3 is 15 amino acids long. The V gene lost 7 bases and the J gene lost 3 bases, with 16 bases spanning the gap.

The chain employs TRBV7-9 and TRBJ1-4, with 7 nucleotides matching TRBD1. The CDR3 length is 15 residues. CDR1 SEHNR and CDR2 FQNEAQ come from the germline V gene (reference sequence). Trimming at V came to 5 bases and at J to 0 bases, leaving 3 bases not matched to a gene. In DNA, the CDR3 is TGTGCCAGCAGCCCAGGGACAGCAACTAATGAAAAACTGTTTTTT. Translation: CASSPGTATNEKLFF.

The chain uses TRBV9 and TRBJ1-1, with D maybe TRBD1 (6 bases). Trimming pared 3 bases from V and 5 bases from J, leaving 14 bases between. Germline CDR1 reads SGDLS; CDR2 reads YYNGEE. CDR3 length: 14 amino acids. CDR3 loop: CASSEIQGLTEAFF. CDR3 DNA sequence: TGTGCCAGCAGCGAAATTCAGGGGTTGACTGAAGCTTTCTTT.

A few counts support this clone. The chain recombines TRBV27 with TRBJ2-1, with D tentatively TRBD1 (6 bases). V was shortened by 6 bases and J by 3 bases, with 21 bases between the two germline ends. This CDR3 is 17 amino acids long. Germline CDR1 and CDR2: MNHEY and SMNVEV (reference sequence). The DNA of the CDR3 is TGTGCCAGCAGGCCATACACCGGGACAACTCTCTACAATGAGCAGTTCTTC. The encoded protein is CASRPYTGTTLYNEQFF.

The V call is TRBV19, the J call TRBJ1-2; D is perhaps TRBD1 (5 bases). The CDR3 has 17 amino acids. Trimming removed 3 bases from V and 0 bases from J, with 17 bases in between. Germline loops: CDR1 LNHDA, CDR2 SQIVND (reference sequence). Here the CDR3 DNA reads TGTGCCAGTAGTATTTTGGATGGGGCAGGTCCTAACTATGGCTACACCTTC. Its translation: CASSILDGAGPNYGYTF. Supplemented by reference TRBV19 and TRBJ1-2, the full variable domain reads DGGITQSPKYLFRKEGQNVTLSCEQNLNHDAMYWYRQDPGQGLRLIYYSQIVNDFQKGDIAEGYSVSREKKESFPLTVTSAQKNPTAFYLCASSILDGAGPNYGYTFGSGTRLTVV.

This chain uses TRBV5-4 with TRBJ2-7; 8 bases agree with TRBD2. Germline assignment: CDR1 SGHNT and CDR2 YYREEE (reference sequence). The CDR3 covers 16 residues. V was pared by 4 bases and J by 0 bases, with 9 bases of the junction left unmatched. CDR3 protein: CASSPAAGGLSYEQYF. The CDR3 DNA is TGTGCCAGCAGCCCCGCGGCGGGGGGCCTCTCCTACGAGCAGTACTTC.

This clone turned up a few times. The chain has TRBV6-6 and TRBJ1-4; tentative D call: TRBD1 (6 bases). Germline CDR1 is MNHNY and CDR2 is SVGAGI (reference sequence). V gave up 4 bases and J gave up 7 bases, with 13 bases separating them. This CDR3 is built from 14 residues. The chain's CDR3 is CASSLTGSREKLFF. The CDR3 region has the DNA TGTGCCAGCAGTTTGACAGGTAGTCGTGAAAAACTGTTTTTT.

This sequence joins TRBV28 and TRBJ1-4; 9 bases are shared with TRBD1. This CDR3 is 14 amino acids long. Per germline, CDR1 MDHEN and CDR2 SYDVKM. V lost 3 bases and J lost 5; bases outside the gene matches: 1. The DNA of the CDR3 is TGTGCCAGCAGTTTTGGGACAGGGAATGAAAAACTGTTTTTT. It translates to CASSFGTGNEKLFF.

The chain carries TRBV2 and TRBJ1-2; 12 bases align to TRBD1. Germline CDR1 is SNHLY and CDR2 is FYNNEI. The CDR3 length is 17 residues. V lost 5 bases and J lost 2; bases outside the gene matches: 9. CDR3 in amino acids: CASSTRDRGQRNYGYTF. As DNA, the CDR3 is TGTGCCAGCAGTACCCGGGACAGGGGGCAGAGAAACTATGGCTACACCTTC. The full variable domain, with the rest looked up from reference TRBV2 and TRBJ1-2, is EPEVTQTPSHQVTQMGQEVILRCVPISNHLYFYWYRQILGQKVEFLVSFYNNEISEKSEIFDDQFSVERPDGSNFTLKIRSTKLEDSAMYFCASSTRDRGQRNYGYTFGSGTRLTVV.

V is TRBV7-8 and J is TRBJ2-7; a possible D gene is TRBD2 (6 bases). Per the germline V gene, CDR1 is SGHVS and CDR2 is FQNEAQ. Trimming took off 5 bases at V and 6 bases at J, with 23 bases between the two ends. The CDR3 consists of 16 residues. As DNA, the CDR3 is TGTGCCAGCAGCGATCCGTCCGAGGCGGGGCTTCTCGAGCAGTACTTC. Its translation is CASSDPSEAGLLEQYF.

CDR3 DNA: TGTGCCAGCTCGGGGGAGATGAACACTGAAGCTTTCTTT. It is translated as CASSGEMNTEAFF. The chain recombines TRBV2 with TRBJ1-1, with D possibly being TRBD1 (5 bases). Germline lookup yields CDR1 SNHLY and CDR2 FYNNEI. V was pared by 8 bases and J by 0 bases, with 10 bases between. This CDR3 spans 13 amino acids. Drawing the rest from reference TRBV2 and TRBJ1-1, the complete variable domain is EPEVTQTPSHQVTQMGQEVILRCVPISNHLYFYWYRQILGQKVEFLVSFYNNEISEKSEIFDDQFSVERPDGSNFTLKIRSTKLEDSAMYFCASSGEMNTEAFFGQGTRLTVV.

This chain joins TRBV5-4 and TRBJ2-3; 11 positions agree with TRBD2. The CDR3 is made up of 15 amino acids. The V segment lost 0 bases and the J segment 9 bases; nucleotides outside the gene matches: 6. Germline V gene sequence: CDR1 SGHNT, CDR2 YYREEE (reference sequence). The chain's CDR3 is CASSLGLAGSETQYF. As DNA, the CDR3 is TGTGCCAGCAGCTTGGGACTAGCGGGGTCGGAGACGCAGTATTTT.

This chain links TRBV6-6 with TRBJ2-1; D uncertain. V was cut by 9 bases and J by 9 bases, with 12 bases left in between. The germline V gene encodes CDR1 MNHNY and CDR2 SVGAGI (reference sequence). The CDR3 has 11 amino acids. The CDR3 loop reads CASTGGREQFF. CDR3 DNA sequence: TGTGCCAGTACTGGTGGGCGTGAGCAGTTCTTC.